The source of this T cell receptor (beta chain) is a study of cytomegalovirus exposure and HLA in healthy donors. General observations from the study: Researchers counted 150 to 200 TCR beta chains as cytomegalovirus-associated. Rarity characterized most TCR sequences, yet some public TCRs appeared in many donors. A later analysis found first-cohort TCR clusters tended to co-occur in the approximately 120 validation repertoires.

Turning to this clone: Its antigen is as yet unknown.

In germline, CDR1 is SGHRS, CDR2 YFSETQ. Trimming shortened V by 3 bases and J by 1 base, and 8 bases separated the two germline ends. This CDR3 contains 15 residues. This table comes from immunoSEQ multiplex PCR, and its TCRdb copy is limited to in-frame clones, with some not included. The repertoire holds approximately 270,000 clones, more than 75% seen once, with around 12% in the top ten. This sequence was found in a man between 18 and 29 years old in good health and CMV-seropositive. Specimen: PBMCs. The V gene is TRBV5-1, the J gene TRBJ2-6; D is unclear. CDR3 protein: CASSSGRSGANVLTF. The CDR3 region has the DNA TGCGCCAGCAGCTCCGGGCGATCTGGGGCCAACGTCCTGACTTTC.